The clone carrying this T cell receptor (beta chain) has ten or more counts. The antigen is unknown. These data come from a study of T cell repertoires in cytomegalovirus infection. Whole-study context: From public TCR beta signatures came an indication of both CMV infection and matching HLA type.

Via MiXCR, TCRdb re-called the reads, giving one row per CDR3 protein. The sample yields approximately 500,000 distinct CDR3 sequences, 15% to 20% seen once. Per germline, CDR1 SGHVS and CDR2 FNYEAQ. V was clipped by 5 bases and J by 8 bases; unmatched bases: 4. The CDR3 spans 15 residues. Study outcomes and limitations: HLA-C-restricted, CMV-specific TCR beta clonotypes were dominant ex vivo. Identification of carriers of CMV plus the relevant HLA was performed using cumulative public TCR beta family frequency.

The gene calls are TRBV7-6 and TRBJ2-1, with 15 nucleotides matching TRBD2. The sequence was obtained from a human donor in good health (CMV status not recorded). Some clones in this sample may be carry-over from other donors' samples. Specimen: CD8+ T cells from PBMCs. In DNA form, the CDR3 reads TGTGCCAGCAGCCGGACTAGCGGGGGGGCTGATGAGCAGTTCTTC. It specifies CASSRTSGGADEQFF. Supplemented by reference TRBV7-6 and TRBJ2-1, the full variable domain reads GAGVSQSPRYKVTKRGQDVALRCDPISGHVSLYWYRQALGQGPEFLTYFNYEAQQDKSGLPNDRFSAERPEGSISTLTIQRTEQRDSAMYRCASSRTSGGADEQFFGPGTRLTVL.